The source of this T cell receptor beta chain is a study of control samples from healthy donors and cancer patients. CDR1 is MGHRA and CDR2 is YSYEKL in the germline V gene. This CDR3 spans 16 amino acids. V lost 1 base, J lost 5 bases, and 6 bases stayed unmatched. Libraries were prepared by immunoSEQ multiplex PCR; TCRdb keeps only in-frame clonotypes and omits some of them. The sample includes about 84,000 clones, roughly 84% of them seen just once. The sample taken for sequencing was PBMCs. The chain joins TRBV4-1 to TRBJ2-1, with 9 bases matching TRBD2. The source is a man in his 60s with head and neck cancer. In DNA, the CDR3 is TGCGCCAGCAGCCAAGCTGCTAGCGGGACTGACAATGAGCAGTTCTTC. It encodes CASSQAASGTDNEQFF.